The clone carrying this TCR beta chain showed up just a few times. The data stem from a study of blood T cell repertoires in COVID-19. The V gene lost 7 bases and the J gene lost 5 bases, with 13 bases spanning the gap. This CDR3 region has 13 residues. Germline CDR1 is SGHDT and CDR2 is YYEEEE. The data were produced by immunoSEQ multiplex PCR, yet TCRdb's version contains in-frame clones alone and is incomplete. This table has more than 100,000 clones, about four fifths appearing once. The rearrangement uses TRBV5-6 and TRBJ1-5, with unresolved D. Material: peripheral blood. The receptor's source is a man in his 60s with active or convalescent COVID-19. The CDR3: CASARVGDQPQHF. CDR3 in DNA: TGTGCCAGCGCCCGTGTGGGCGATCAGCCCCAGCATTTT.